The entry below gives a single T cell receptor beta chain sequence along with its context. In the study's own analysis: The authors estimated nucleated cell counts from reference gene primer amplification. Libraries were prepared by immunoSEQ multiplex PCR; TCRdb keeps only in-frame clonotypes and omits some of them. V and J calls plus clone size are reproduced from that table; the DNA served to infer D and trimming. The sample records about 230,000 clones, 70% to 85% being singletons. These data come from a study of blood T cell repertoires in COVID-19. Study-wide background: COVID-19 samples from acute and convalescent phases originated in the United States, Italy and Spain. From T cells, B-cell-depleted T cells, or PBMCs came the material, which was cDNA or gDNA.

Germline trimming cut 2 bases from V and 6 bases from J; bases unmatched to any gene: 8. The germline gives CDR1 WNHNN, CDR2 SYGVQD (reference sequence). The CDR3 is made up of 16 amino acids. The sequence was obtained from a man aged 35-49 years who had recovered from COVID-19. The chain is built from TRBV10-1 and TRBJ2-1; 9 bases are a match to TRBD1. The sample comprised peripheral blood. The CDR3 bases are TGCGCCAGCAGTGAGACCACCGGGACAGGGTTCAATGAGCAGTTCTTC. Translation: CASSETTGTGFNEQFF.